The 26 T cell receptor beta chains below come from one sample, sequenced in a study of technical replicates of blood from several donors. Using immunoSEQ multiplex PCR, the repertoire was profiled, and TCRdb retains in-frame clones only, with some absent. The table has under 70,000 clones, roughly 92% seen once; the top ten hold approximately 0.4%. What was sequenced was T cells isolated from PBMCs. The receptors were sampled from a human donor in good health.

This chain links TRBV4-1 with TRBJ2-4; 10 bases fit TRBD1. CDR3 length equals 16 residues. The germline gives CDR1 MGHRA, CDR2 YSYEKL. V lost 2 bases, J lost 1 base, and 2 bases stayed unmatched. The CDR3 loop reads CASSQPGQGAKNIQYF. The CDR3, as DNA: TGCGCCAGCAGCCAACCGGGACAGGGGGCCAAAAACATTCAGTACTTC.

This CDR3 reads CASSEGRVEGNTIYF. The CDR3 nucleotides read TGTGCCAGCAGTGAAGGCAGGGTGGAAGGAAACACCATATATTTT. The chain carries TRBV2 and TRBJ1-3, with D perhaps TRBD1 (5 bases). This CDR3 contains 15 residues. V dropped 1 base and J dropped 4 bases, with 11 bases sitting between them. Germline assignment: CDR1 SNHLY and CDR2 FYNNEI.

The V and J genes are TRBV6-4 and TRBJ1-5; possible D gene TRBD1, 5 bases. V gave up 5 bases and J gave up 7 bases, with 12 bases separating them. The germline gives CDR1 MRHNA, CDR2 SNTAGT. The CDR3 has 13 residues. CDR3 sequence: CASSLGVGQPQHF. CDR3 DNA sequence: TGTGCCAGCAGTTTAGGGGTAGGGCAGCCCCAGCATTTT.

The chain couples TRBV10-1 to TRBJ2-5; D ambiguous. The CDR3 covers 13 residues. Per germline, CDR1 WNHNN and CDR2 SYGVQD (reference sequence). Trimming took 3 bases from V and 3 from J, leaving 8 bases between them. CDR3 nucleotide sequence: TGCGCCAGCAGTGATAGCAGTAAAGAGACCCAGTACTTC. This translates into CASSDSSKETQYF.

V is TRBV11-1 and J is TRBJ1-6; D not resolved. Looked up from germline, CDR1 is SGHAT and CDR2 is FQDESV (reference sequence). The CDR3 spans 14 residues. V lost 3 bases, J lost 8 bases, and 11 bases lay in between. The CDR3 DNA reads TGTGCCAGCAGCTTTAACATAGCGGATTCACCCCTCCACTTT. Translated, it gives CASSFNIADSPLHF.

The gene calls are TRBV11-2 and TRBJ1-1, with D possibly matching TRBD1 (5 bases). Trimming stripped 1 base from V and 4 bases from J, with 10 bases between. The germline V gene has CDR1 SGHAT and CDR2 FQNNGV. The CDR3 is made up of 14 amino acids. In nucleotides, the CDR3 is TGTGCCAGCAGCTTAGTGGCGGGACCCACTGAAGCTTTCTTT. It yields the protein CASSLVAGPTEAFF.

The genes are TRBV28 and TRBJ2-7; 10 positions match TRBD1. Trimming cost V 5 bases and J 3 bases; bases outside gene matches: 10. CDR1 and CDR2 (germline): MDHEN, SYDVKM. The CDR3 has 16 residues. CDR3 loop: CASSVPAGQGNYEQYF. The CDR3 nucleotides are TGTGCCAGCAGTGTCCCGGCGGGACAGGGGAACTACGAGCAGTACTTC.

The chain uses TRBV28 and TRBJ2-1; TRBD1 matches 8 bases. V gave up 6 bases and J gave up 5 bases; unmatched junction bases: 15. The germline CDR1 and CDR2 sequences are MDHEN and SYDVKM. This CDR3 is 17 amino acids long. The CDR3 loop reads CASRPRRRDRRDNEQFF. CDR3 nucleotides: TGTGCCAGCAGACCTCGCCGACGGGACAGGCGGGACAATGAGCAGTTCTTC. Looking up the rest from reference TRBV28 and TRBJ2-1 gives the full variable domain: DVKVTQSSRYLVKRTGEKVFLECVQDMDHENMFWYRQDPGLGLRLIYFSYDVKMKEKGDIPEGYSVSREKKERFSLILESASTNQTSMYLCASRPRRRDRRDNEQFFGPGTRLTVL.

This chain uses TRBV6-5 with TRBJ1-5, with D possibly matching TRBD1 (5 bases). Germline values: CDR1 MNHEY, CDR2 SVGAGI. V lost 0 bases and J lost 5, with 14 bases in between. This CDR3 contains 16 residues. CDR3 DNA sequence: TGTGCCAGCAGTTACTCGCGAGATGGGGCGTATCAGCCCCAGCATTTT. The encoded protein is CASSYSRDGAYQPQHF.

J is TRBJ1-2 and V is TRBV20-1, with D unclear. The germline V and J ends were trimmed by 6 bases and 8 bases, with 10 bases remaining between them. Germline V gives CDR1 DFQATT, CDR2 SNEGSKA (reference sequence). This CDR3 is built from 10 residues. In nucleotides, the CDR3 is TGCAGTGCCCTAGAGGGCGGCTACACCTTC. Translated, it gives CSALEGGYTF.

This chain links TRBV18 with TRBJ2-5; 9 bases line up with TRBD1. Germline CDR1 is KGHSH and CDR2 is LQKENI. The CDR3 extends over 15 amino acids. V dropped 4 bases and J dropped 5; count of bases not matched to a gene: 8. The CDR3 DNA is TGTGCCAGCTCACGCCGGGACAGGGAGAAGGAGACCCAGTACTTC. Amino acids: CASSRRDREKETQYF. Complete variable domain (other parts from reference TRBV18 and TRBJ2-5): NAGVMQNPRHLVRRRGQEARLRCSPMKGHSHVYWYRQLPEEGLKFMVYLQKENIIDESGMPKERFSAEFPKEGPSILRIQQVVRGDSAAYFCASSRRDREKETQYFGPGTRLLVL.

This chain uses TRBV9 with TRBJ2-2; 7 nucleotides agree with TRBD2. This CDR3 contains 16 residues. The junction had 9 bases not matched to a gene; V was cut back by 3 bases and J by 4 bases. Germline V gives CDR1 SGDLS, CDR2 YYNGEE. CDR3 loop: CASSALGGSPTGELFF. CDR3 coding DNA: TGTGCCAGCAGCGCCCTGGGCGGGAGTCCCACCGGGGAGCTGTTTTTT.

This clone has just one count. The chain combines TRBV10-3 with TRBJ1-5, with a weak D call TRBD1 (6 bases). The CDR3 is made up of 16 amino acids. The V and J ends lost 3 bases and 0 bases respectively, with 12 bases between them. Germline V lookup: CDR1 ENHRY, CDR2 SYGVKD. The CDR3 DNA sequence: TGTGCCATCAGTGACGGGGACACCTATAGCAATCAGCCCCAGCATTTT. Protein: CAISDGDTYSNQPQHF.

The chain employs TRBV15 and TRBJ2-3; D is possibly TRBD2 (5 bases). Trimming pared 5 bases from V and 0 bases from J, leaving 15 bases between. This CDR3 region has 16 residues. Germline V lookup: CDR1 LNHNV, CDR2 YYDKDF (reference sequence). Written as DNA, the CDR3 is TGTGCCACCAGCTTTCCCGAGGGTACTAGCACAGATACGCAGTATTTT. This gives the protein CATSFPEGTSTDTQYF.

The V and J genes are TRBV5-6 and TRBJ2-7, with D hard to call. V dropped 0 bases and J dropped 2 bases, with 3 bases sitting between them. There are 12 residues in the CDR3. Looked up from germline, CDR1 is SGHDT and CDR2 is YYEEEE. CDR3: CASSLAAYEQYF. The CDR3 DNA sequence: TGTGCCAGCAGCTTGGCGGCCTACGAGCAGTACTTC.

The V call is TRBV19, the J call TRBJ2-2; TRBD1 matches 11 bases. Per the germline V gene, CDR1 is LNHDA and CDR2 is SQIVND (reference sequence). CDR3 length: 16 residues. V was clipped by 4 bases and J by 3 bases; unmatched bases: 4. In DNA form, the CDR3 reads TGTGCCAGTAGTACCCGGGACAGGGGGTACACCGGGGAGCTGTTTTTT. This sequence encodes CASSTRDRGYTGELFF. Variable domain in full (rest from reference TRBV19 and TRBJ2-2): DGGITQSPKYLFRKEGQNVTLSCEQNLNHDAMYWYRQDPGQGLRLIYYSQIVNDFQKGDIAEGYSVSREKKESFPLTVTSAQKNPTAFYLCASSTRDRGYTGELFFGEGSRLTVL.

CDR3 sequence reads: CASTSRTGSNEQFF. CDR3 nucleotides: TGTGCCAGCACCTCGAGGACAGGGAGCAATGAGCAGTTCTTC. The genes are TRBV7-9 and TRBJ2-1; 8 bases are a match to TRBD1. J gave up 6 bases and V 7 bases, and 8 bases lay outside the gene matches. The CDR3 totals 14 residues. Germline assignment: CDR1 SEHNR and CDR2 FQNEAQ (reference sequence).

The CDR3 loop is CASSFTYMKRGYTF. The CDR3 DNA sequence: TGTGCCAGCAGTTTCACCTACATGAAGCGTGGCTACACCTTC. The genes are TRBV28 and TRBJ1-2; D is ambiguous. Germline-derived CDR1 and CDR2 are MDHEN and SYDVKM. The germline V and J ends were trimmed by 3 bases and 7 bases, with 15 bases remaining between them. This CDR3 contains 14 residues.

This clone is a singleton in its sample. DNA for the CDR3: TGCGCCAGCAGCTTGGGGGGCGACTGGAGAAACACCATATATTTT. Residues: CASSLGGDWRNTIYF. The V and J genes are TRBV5-1 and TRBJ1-3, with D perhaps matching TRBD1 (5 bases). The V end lost 0 bases, the J end lost 5 bases, and 12 bases lay between the germline ends. From germline, CDR1 is SGHRS and CDR2 YFSETQ. This CDR3 has 15 residues.

This rearrangement joins TRBV27 to TRBJ1-2; a weak D match, TRBD1 (6 bases). Trimming took off 8 bases at V and 5 bases at J, with 18 bases between the two ends. The CDR3 runs to 14 residues. From germline, CDR1 is MNHEY and CDR2 SMNVEV (reference sequence). The CDR3 DNA reads as TGTGCCAGCGGACCCAGGGGCACCAGTTATGGCTACACCTTC. Translated: CASGPRGTSYGYTF.

The chain is built from TRBV5-1 and TRBJ2-3, with 7 bases lining up with TRBD2. With V trimmed by 0 bases and J by 5 bases, 9 bases remained unmatched. The CDR3 runs to 16 residues. Germline loops: CDR1 SGHRS, CDR2 YFSETQ. The CDR3 protein is CASSLARGDRIDTQYF. CDR3 in DNA: TGCGCCAGCAGCTTGGCTCGGGGGGATAGGATAGATACGCAGTATTTT. Full variable domain (rest looked up from reference TRBV5-1 and TRBJ2-3): KAGVTQTPRYLIKTRGQQVTLSCSPISGHRSVSWYQQTPGQGLQFLFEYFSETQRNKGNFPGRFSGRQFSNSRSEMNVSTLELGDSALYLCASSLARGDRIDTQYFGPGTRLTVL.

V and J are TRBV5-4 and TRBJ2-5, with D perhaps TRBD1 (6 bases). CDR1 and CDR2 (germline): SGHNT, YYREEE (reference sequence). The CDR3 has 13 residues. With 1 base removed from V and 5 bases from J, the gap between germline ends came to 9 bases. The chain's CDR3 is CASSLTGSETQYF. CDR3 DNA: TGTGCCAGCAGCTTGACAGGGTCGGAGACCCAGTACTTC.

V usage is TRBV29-1 and J usage is TRBJ2-5, with 7 bases that match TRBD2. The junction had 4 bases not matched to a gene; V was cut back by 6 bases and J by 0 bases. The germline V gene has CDR1 SQVTM and CDR2 ANQGSEA. The CDR3 is 13 amino acids. This CDR3 is CSVGGWDQETQYF. The CDR3 DNA is TGCAGCGTCGGGGGGTGGGACCAAGAGACCCAGTACTTC. Using reference TRBV29-1 and TRBJ2-5 for the parts outside the CDR3, the full variable domain is SAVISQKPSRDICQRGTSLTIQCQVDSQVTMMFWYRQQPGQSLTLIATANQGSEATYESGFVIDKFPISRPNLTFSTLTVSNMSPEDSSIYLCSVGGWDQETQYFGPGTRLLVL.

The chain links TRBV9 to TRBJ2-5; D gene uncertain. The CDR3 has 14 residues. The V end was cut by 0 bases, the J end by 0 bases, with 6 bases between. From germline, CDR1 is SGDLS and CDR2 YYNGEE. The DNA for the CDR3 is TGTGCCAGCAGCGTAGACTTAAACCAAGAGACCCAGTACTTC. Translated, it gives CASSVDLNQETQYF.

The J gene is TRBJ2-5, the V gene TRBV9; TRBD2 aligns across 7 bases. The CDR3 loop spans 17 amino acids. Per germline, CDR1 SGDLS and CDR2 YYNGEE. Germline trimming cut 0 bases from V and 3 bases from J; bases unmatched to any gene: 11. CDR3 region: CASSVGLTAGLEETQYF. The CDR3 region has the DNA TGTGCCAGCAGCGTAGGTTTGACAGCGGGACTTGAAGAGACCCAGTACTTC.

The chain combines TRBV10-2 with TRBJ2-7; TRBD2 matches at 7 bases. The J segment lost 2 bases and the V segment lost 3 bases, leaving 1 base of the junction unmatched. Per germline, CDR1 WSHSY and CDR2 SAAADI. This CDR3 has 13 residues. This CDR3 reads CASSDLAAYEQYF. CDR3 coding DNA: TGCGCCAGCAGTGACCTAGCGGCCTACGAGCAGTACTTC.